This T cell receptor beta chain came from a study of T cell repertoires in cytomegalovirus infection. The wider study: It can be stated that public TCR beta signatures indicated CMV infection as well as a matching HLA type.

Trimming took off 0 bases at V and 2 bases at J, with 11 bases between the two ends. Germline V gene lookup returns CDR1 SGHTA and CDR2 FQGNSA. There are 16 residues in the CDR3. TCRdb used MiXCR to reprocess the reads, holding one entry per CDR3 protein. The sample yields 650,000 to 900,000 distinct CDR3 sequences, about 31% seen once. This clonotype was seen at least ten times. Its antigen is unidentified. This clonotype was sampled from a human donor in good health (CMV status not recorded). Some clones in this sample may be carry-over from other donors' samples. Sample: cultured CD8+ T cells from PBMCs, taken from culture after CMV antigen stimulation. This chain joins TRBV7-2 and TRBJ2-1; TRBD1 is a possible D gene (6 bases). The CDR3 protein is CASSLATGQPYNEQFF. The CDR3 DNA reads TGTGCCAGCAGCTTAGCGACGGGACAACCCTACAATGAGCAGTTCTTC.